Sequencing of this T cell receptor beta chain was carried out in a study of PD-1 blockade in classical Hodgkin lymphoma. Study as a whole: Intravenous infusions of nivolumab 3 mg/kg reached patients every 2 weeks. Study outcomes and limitations: Individuals who commenced nivolumab within less than 1 year of ASCT were excluded. As was reported, newly diagnosed patients showed lower baseline TCR diversity than healthy donors did. TCR diversity in CD4+, not CD8+, cells rose significantly by C4D1.

A remark on this clone: Antigen specificity is unknown.

This table comes from immunoSEQ multiplex PCR, and its TCRdb copy is limited to in-frame clones, with some not included. The sample carries about 30,000 clones, 85% to 90% recorded once. There was relapse after autologous stem cell transplantation in every patient, and there was variation in brentuximab vedotin exposure. CD8+ T cells were isolated from thawed PBMCs by magnetic negative selection. Per the germline V gene, CDR1 is MNHEY and CDR2 is SMNVEV (reference sequence). This CDR3 contains 14 residues. Trimming took off 7 bases at V and 3 bases at J, with 12 bases between the two ends. The V and J genes are TRBV27 and TRBJ2-2, with D unresolved. The sample here was CD8+ T cells from blood, taken at baseline. This sequence originates from a human donor with classical Hodgkin lymphoma. CDR3 DNA: TGTGCCAGCACCTTGCTAAGTGACACCGGGGAGCTGTTTTTT. The encoded protein is CASTLLSDTGELFF.